The 18 T cell receptor beta chains given below trace back to one sample, sequenced in a study of blood T cell repertoires in COVID-19. TCRdb keeps only in-frame clones here, not all; method: immunoSEQ multiplex PCR. The table records 50,000 to 65,000 clones, more than 85% of them present only once. Sequencing used peripheral blood. These receptors were collected from a man aged 50 to 59 with acute or convalescent COVID-19.

The chain joins TRBV24-1 to TRBJ2-3; 7 bases align to TRBD1. J lost 2 bases, V lost 6 bases, and 7 bases had no gene match. The CDR3 contains 15 residues. Germline values: CDR1 KGHDR, CDR2 SFDVKD. CDR3 DNA sequence: TGTGCCACCAGTCATCGAGACAGGGCCACAGATACGCAGTATTTT. This translates into CATSHRDRATDTQYF.

This chain joins TRBV15 and TRBJ2-3; 9 bases are shared with TRBD2. This CDR3 region has 17 residues. The J segment lost 3 bases and the V segment lost 3 bases, leaving 10 bases of the junction unmatched. Per the germline V gene, CDR1 is LNHNV and CDR2 is YYDKDF (reference sequence). CDR3 sequence reads: CATSSSAGGLGTDTQYF. CDR3 DNA sequence: TGTGCCACCAGCAGTTCGGCGGGGGGGCTCGGGACAGATACGCAGTATTTT.

The J gene is TRBJ1-2, the V gene TRBV5-1; D remains unclear. Germline V gene lookup returns CDR1 SGHRS and CDR2 YFSETQ. The V end lost 0 bases, the J end lost 5 bases, and 20 bases lay between the germline ends. This CDR3 has 17 amino acids. The CDR3 is CASSLEGVGESWYGYTF. The CDR3 coding sequence is TGCGCCAGCAGCTTGGAGGGCGTCGGGGAAAGCTGGTATGGCTACACCTTC. The full variable domain, completed using reference TRBV5-1 and TRBJ1-2, is KAGVTQTPRYLIKTRGQQVTLSCSPISGHRSVSWYQQTPGQGLQFLFEYFSETQRNKGNFPGRFSGRQFSNSRSEMNVSTLELGDSALYLCASSLEGVGESWYGYTFGSGTRLTVV.

This clone is a singleton in its sample. The chain is built from TRBV6-1 and TRBJ1-1; D call uncertain. Germline values: CDR1 MNHNS, CDR2 SASEGT. Between the trimmed V and J ends, which lost 1 base and 4 bases, there was a span of 4 bases. The CDR3 totals 12 residues. CDR3: CASSEGATEAFF. The CDR3 coding sequence is TGTGCCAGCAGTGAAGGGGCCACTGAAGCTTTCTTT.

V usage is TRBV7-9 and J usage is TRBJ2-2; D unclear. Trimming took 10 bases from V and 2 from J, leaving 14 bases between them. Germline CDR1 and CDR2: SEHNR and FQNEAQ (reference sequence). The CDR3 sequence is 14 residues long. For the CDR3, the DNA is TGTGCCACCACCCTCGGTACCAACACCGGGGAGCTGTTTTTT. Translated: CATTLGTNTGELFF.

The chain employs TRBV5-1 and TRBJ1-1; D is possibly TRBD1 (5 bases). The germline V gene has CDR1 SGHRS and CDR2 YFSETQ. Trimming removed 4 bases from V and 3 bases from J, with 19 bases in between. The CDR3 consists of 16 residues. The CDR3 sequence: CASSPDSFWGDTEAFF. CDR3 DNA sequence: TGCGCCAGCAGCCCGGATTCTTTTTGGGGGGACACTGAAGCTTTCTTT.

The CDR3 DNA reads as TGTGCCAGTAGTATTCAGCACAGGACAGGCAATCAGCCCCAGCATTTT. Translating gives CASSIQHRTGNQPQHF. The chain joins TRBV19 to TRBJ1-5; the D gene is possibly TRBD1 (6 bases). The CDR3 is 16 residues long. The V end lost 3 bases, the J end lost 2 bases, and 14 bases lay between the germline ends. Germline loops: CDR1 LNHDA, CDR2 SQIVND (reference sequence).

The chain uses TRBV18 and TRBJ1-5, with D maybe TRBD1 (5 bases). From germline, CDR1 is KGHSH and CDR2 LQKENI. The V gene lost 2 bases and the J gene lost 4 bases, with 15 bases spanning the gap. The CDR3 is 16 amino acids. In DNA, the CDR3 is TGTGCCAGCTCACCATTTACGGCAGGGTCGAATCAGCCCCAGCATTTT. Its protein product is CASSPFTAGSNQPQHF.

The chain recombines TRBV9 with TRBJ2-3; 8 bases line up with TRBD2. V lost 3 bases to trimming and J lost 4 bases; unmatched junction nucleotides: 4. Germline assignment: CDR1 SGDLS and CDR2 YYNGEE. The CDR3 runs to 14 residues. The CDR3 DNA sequence: TGTGCCAGCAGCGAAGGACTAGCAGCAGATACGCAGTATTTT. This translates into CASSEGLAADTQYF.

As concerns this clone: One end of the junction does not line up with germline, which may come from a read error. CDR3 in amino acids: CASSLNLAGRNSF. The CDR3, as DNA: TGTGCCAGCAGCTTAAACCTGGCAGGGCGTAATTCGTTC. V is TRBV11-2 and J is TRBJ2-7, with D maybe TRBD1 (5 bases). The CDR3 is 13 amino acids. Germline-derived CDR1 and CDR2 are SGHAT and FQNNGV. The whole variable domain, remainder taken from reference TRBV11-2 and TRBJ2-7, is EAGVAQSPRYKIIEKRQSVAFWCNPISGHATLYWYQQILGQGPKLLIQFQNNGVVDDSQLPKDRFSAERLKGVDSTLKIQPAKLEDSAVYLCASSLNLAGRNSFGPGTRLTVT.

This chain joins TRBV28 and TRBJ1-5; 7 bases agree with TRBD1. V lost 6 bases and J lost 5; bases outside the gene matches: 4. From germline, CDR1 is MDHEN and CDR2 SYDVKM. CDR3 size: 13 residues. CDR3 region: CASRRQGDQPQHF. CDR3 nucleotide sequence: TGTGCCAGCAGACGACAGGGCGATCAGCCCCAGCATTTT.

This clone was detected once. The chain carries TRBV6-5 and TRBJ1-6; possible D gene TRBD1, 5 bases. V lost 0 bases and J 3 bases, leaving 6 bases between the germline ends. Germline V gives CDR1 MNHEY, CDR2 SVGAGI. The CDR3 length is 15 residues. CDR3 loop: CASSYSGGYNSPLHF. Here the CDR3 DNA reads TGTGCCAGCAGTTACTCCGGGGGCTATAATTCACCCCTCCACTTT.

The gene calls are TRBV20-1 and TRBJ1-2; D perhaps matches TRBD1 (5 bases). This CDR3 contains 14 residues. V was clipped by 3 bases and J by 0 bases, with 11 bases between them. The germline CDR1 and CDR2 sequences are DFQATT and SNEGSKA (reference sequence). The DNA for the CDR3 is TGCAGTGCTAGTTCGGGGGAGGCTAACTATGGCTACACCTTC. Translation: CSASSGEANYGYTF.

The rearrangement joins TRBV15 to TRBJ1-3; D perhaps matches TRBD1 (6 bases). Germline V gene data show CDR1 as LNHNV and CDR2 as YYDKDF (reference sequence). This CDR3 is 19 amino acids long. V was cut by 6 bases and J by 0 bases, with 24 bases left in between. The CDR3 DNA reads TGTGCCACCAGAAGACCGGGACACGACCGTGGTGTCTCTGGAAACACCATATATTTT. Its protein is CATRRPGHDRGVSGNTIYF. The variable domain in full, with the rest retrieved from reference TRBV15 and TRBJ1-3, is DAMVIQNPRYQVTQFGKPVTLSCSQTLNHNVMYWYQQKSSQAPKLLFHYYDKDFNNEADTPDNFQSRRPNTSFCFLDIRSPGLGDTAMYLCATRRPGHDRGVSGNTIYFGEGSWLTVV.

V and J are TRBV2 and TRBJ1-2; D not resolved. Trimming stripped 5 bases from V and 2 bases from J, with 9 bases between. The CDR3 runs to 13 residues. CDR1 and CDR2 (germline): SNHLY, FYNNEI. CDR3 in amino acids: CASSRETNYGYTF. The CDR3 bases are TGTGCCAGCAGTCGGGAGACGAACTATGGCTACACCTTC.

The chain joins TRBV27 to TRBJ1-1; D perhaps matches TRBD1 (5 bases). Per the germline V gene, CDR1 is MNHEY and CDR2 is SMNVEV (reference sequence). Trimming stripped 8 bases from V and 5 bases from J, with 18 bases between. CDR3 size: 14 residues. This CDR3 reads CASRPAGEGTEAFF. The CDR3 DNA sequence: TGTGCCAGCCGGCCGGCGGGGGAAGGGACTGAAGCTTTCTTT.

This clone was observed once. V and J are TRBV5-1 and TRBJ1-2; weak D call: TRBD1 (5 bases). The CDR3 is 15 amino acids. Germline V gives CDR1 SGHRS, CDR2 YFSETQ. Trimming stripped 0 bases from V and 5 bases from J, with 14 bases between. The CDR3 nucleotides are TGCGCCAGCAGCTTGGAACAATCAAGGGGTTATGGCTACACCTTC. Protein: CASSLEQSRGYGYTF.

This chain connects TRBV3-1 (or the pseudogene TRBV3-2) to TRBJ1-1; the D gene is possibly TRBD1 (5 bases). Germline CDR1 is LGHDT and CDR2 is YNNKEL (reference sequence). V lost 1 base, J lost 5 bases, and 11 bases lay in between. CDR3 size: 14 residues. CDR3 DNA: TGTGCCAGCAGCCAAGGGGGCCGTGGGACTGAAGCTTTCTTT. This encodes CASSQGGRGTEAFF.